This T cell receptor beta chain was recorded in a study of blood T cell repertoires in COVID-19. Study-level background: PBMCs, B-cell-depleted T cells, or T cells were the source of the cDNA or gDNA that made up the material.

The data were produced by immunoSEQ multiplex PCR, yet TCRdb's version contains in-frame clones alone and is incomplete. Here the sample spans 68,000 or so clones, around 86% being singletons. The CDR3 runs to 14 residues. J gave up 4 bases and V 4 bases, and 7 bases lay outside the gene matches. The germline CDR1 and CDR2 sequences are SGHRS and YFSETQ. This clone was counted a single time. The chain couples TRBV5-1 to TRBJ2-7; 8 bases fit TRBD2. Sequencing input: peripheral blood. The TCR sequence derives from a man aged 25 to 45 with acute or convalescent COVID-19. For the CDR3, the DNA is TGCGCCAGCAGCATTAGCGGGAACGGGTACGAGCAGTACTTC. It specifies CASSISGNGYEQYF.